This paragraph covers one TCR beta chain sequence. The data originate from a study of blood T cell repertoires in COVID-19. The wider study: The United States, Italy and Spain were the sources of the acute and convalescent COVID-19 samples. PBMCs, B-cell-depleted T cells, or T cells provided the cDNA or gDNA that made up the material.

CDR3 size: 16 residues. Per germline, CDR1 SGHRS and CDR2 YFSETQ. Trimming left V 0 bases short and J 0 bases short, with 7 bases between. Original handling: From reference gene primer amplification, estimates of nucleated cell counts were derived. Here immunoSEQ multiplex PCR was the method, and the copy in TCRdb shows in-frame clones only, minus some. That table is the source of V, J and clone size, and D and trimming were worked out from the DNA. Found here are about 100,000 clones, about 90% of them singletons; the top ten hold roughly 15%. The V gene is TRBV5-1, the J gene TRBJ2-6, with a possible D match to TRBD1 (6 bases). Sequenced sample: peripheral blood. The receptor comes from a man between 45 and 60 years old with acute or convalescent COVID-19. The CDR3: CASSLEGGSGANVLTF. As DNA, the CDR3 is TGCGCCAGCAGCTTGGAAGGGGGCTCTGGGGCCAACGTCCTGACTTTC. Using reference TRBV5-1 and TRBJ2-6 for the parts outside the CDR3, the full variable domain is KAGVTQTPRYLIKTRGQQVTLSCSPISGHRSVSWYQQTPGQGLQFLFEYFSETQRNKGNFPGRFSGRQFSNSRSEMNVSTLELGDSALYLCASSLEGGSGANVLTFGAGSRLTVL.